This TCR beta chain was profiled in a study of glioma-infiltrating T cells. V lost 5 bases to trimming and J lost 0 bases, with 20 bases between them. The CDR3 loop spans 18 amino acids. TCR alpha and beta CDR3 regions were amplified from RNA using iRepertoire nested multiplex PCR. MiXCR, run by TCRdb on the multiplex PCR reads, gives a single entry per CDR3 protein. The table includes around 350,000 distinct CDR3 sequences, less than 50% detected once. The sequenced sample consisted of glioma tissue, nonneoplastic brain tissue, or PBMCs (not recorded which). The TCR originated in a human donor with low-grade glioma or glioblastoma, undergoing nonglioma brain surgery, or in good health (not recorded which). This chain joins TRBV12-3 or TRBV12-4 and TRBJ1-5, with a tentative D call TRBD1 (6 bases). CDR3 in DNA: TGTGCCAGCAGTAACCTGGCGGGGGCGGTTGGTAGCAATCAGCCCCAGCATTTT. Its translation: CASSNLAGAVGSNQPQHF.